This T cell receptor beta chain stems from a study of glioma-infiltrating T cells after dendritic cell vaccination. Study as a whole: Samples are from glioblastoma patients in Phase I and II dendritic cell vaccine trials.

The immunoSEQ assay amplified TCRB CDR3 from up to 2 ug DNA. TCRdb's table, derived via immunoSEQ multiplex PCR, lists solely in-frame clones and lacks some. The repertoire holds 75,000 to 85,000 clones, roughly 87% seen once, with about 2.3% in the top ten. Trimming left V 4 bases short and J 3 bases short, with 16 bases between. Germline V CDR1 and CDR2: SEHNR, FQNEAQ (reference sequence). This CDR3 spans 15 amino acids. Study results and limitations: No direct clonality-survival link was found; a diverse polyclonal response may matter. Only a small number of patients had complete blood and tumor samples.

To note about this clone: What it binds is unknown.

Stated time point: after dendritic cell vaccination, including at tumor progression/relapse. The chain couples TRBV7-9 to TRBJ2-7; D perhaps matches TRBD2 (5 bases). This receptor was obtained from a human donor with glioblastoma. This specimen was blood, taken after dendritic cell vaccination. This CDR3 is CASSSDHRRGYEQYF. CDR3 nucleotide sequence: TGTGCCAGCAGCTCAGATCACCGACGGGGCTACGAGCAGTACTTC.